Listed below are T cell receptor beta chains from one sample, sequenced in a study of blood T cell repertoires in COVID-19. Profiling relied on immunoSEQ multiplex PCR, and the TCRdb table lists in-frame clones only, not all of them. The sample holds roughly 150,000 clones; 70% to 90% are singletons and the top ten take approximately 3%. The sample taken for sequencing was peripheral blood. Every receptor here comes from a man in his 60s with acute or convalescent COVID-19. Each CDR3 is given with its conserved first and last residue. A D gene is named only where the DNA matches it firmly. Where a row states a size, it is once, few, many or the class of an expanded clone; other rows omit it.

>NA|TRBJ1-5|NA|TRBV7-9
CASSFDTLDQPQHF
TGTGCCAGCAGCTTTGACACTTTGGATCAGCCCCAGCATTTT
>NA|TRBJ1-1|TRBD1|TRBV6-5
CASTRGQGVNTEAFF
TGTGCCAGCACCAGAGGACAGGGGGTGAACACTGAAGCTTTCTTT
>NA|TRBJ1-2|NA|TRBV7-8
CASSLASQGTYGYTF
TGTGCCAGCAGCTTAGCGTCCCAGGGAACCTATGGCTACACCTTC
>NA|TRBJ1-5|TRBD1|TRBV19
CATEDRGTGQPQHF
TGTGCCACCGAGGACAGGGGGACTGGGCAGCCCCAGCATTTT
>NA|TRBJ1-4|TRBD1|TRBV4-3
CASSQGTGVGTNEKLFF
TGCGCCAGCAGCCAAGGGACAGGGGTGGGAACTAATGAAAAACTGTTTTTT
>NA|TRBJ1-1|TRBD1|TRBV5-4
CASSSGQGRGNTEAFF
TGTGCCAGCAGCTCCGGACAGGGTAGGGGCAACACTGAAGCTTTCTTT
>NA|TRBJ2-1|NA|TRBV7-8
CASTSPGSGVGNEQFF
TGTGCCAGCACCTCCCCTGGGTCGGGGGTAGGTAATGAGCAGTTCTTC
>NA|TRBJ1-5|NA|TRBV10-3
CAISESLMTGNQPQHF
TGTGCCATCAGTGAGTCCTTGATGACAGGCAATCAGCCCCAGCATTTT
>NA|TRBJ2-7|NA|TRBV5-1
CASSTRTGYEQYF
TGCGCCAGCAGCACAAGAACAGGGTACGAGCAGTACTTC
>NA|TRBJ2-7|TRBD1|TRBV6-6
CASSPDRGNYEQYF
TGTGCCAGCAGTCCGGACAGGGGGAACTACGAGCAGTACTTC
>NA|TRBJ2-3|NA|TRBV10-3
CAISGTSTDTQYF
TGTGCCATCAGTGGGACTAGCACAGATACGCAGTATTTT
>NA|TRBJ2-7|TRBD1|TRBV6-1
CASSEADRGPYEQYF
TGTGCCAGCAGTGAAGCCGACAGGGGGCCCTACGAGCAGTACTTC
>NA|TRBJ1-1|NA|TRBV14
CASSQGRVGRTEAFF
TGTGCCAGCAGCCAAGGAAGGGTGGGGCGGACTGAAGCTTTCTTT
>NA|TRBJ2-1|NA|TRBV10-3
CAISESDSRSEQFF
TGTGCCATCAGTGAGTCGGACTCTCGGAGTGAGCAGTTCTTC
>NA|TRBJ1-1|NA|TRBV11-2
CASSLTLAGSPEAFF
TGTGCCAGCAGCTTAACACTTGCAGGGTCGCCTGAAGCTTTCTTT
>NA|TRBJ2-2|NA|TRBV11-2
CASSSTGELFF
TGTGCCAGCAGTTCTACCGGGGAGCTGTTTTTT
>NA|TRBJ2-7|TRBD1|TRBV7-2
CASSLGTGGSGEQYF
TGTGCCAGCAGCTTGGGAACAGGGGGCTCCGGCGAGCAGTACTTC
>NA|TRBJ2-3|TRBD2|TRBV6-6
CASSPGTTSGVRDTQYF
TGTGCCAGCAGTCCGGGGACAACTAGCGGGGTTAGAGATACGCAGTATTTT
>NA|TRBJ1-2|NA|TRBV14
CASSQEGRRNGYTF
TGTGCCAGCAGCCAAGAGGGGCGTCGGAATGGCTACACCTTC
>NA|TRBJ2-2|TRBD2|TRBV19
CASSPKAGLGGGTGELFF
TGTGCCAGTAGTCCAAAGGCGGGACTAGGGGGGGGCACCGGGGAGCTGTTTTTT
>few|TRBJ1-3|NA|TRBV5-1
CASSLTGNTIYF
TGCGCCAGCAGCTTAACCGGGAACACCATATATTTT
>NA|TRBJ1-2|NA|TRBV24-1
CATSDYDSPSGYTF
TGTGCCACCAGTGATTACGACAGCCCTAGTGGCTACACCTTC
>NA|TRBJ2-7|NA|TRBV6-2/TRBV6-3
CASSLTWTYEQYF
TGTGCCAGCAGCCTGACTTGGACCTACGAGCAGTACTTC
>NA|TRBJ2-1|TRBD1|TRBV11-2
CASRLAGTGVRNEQFF
TGTGCCAGCAGACTTGCCGGGACAGGGGTCAGAAATGAGCAGTTCTTC
>NA|TRBJ1-5|NA|TRBV5-6
CASSLGQNNQPQHF
TGTGCCAGCAGCTTGGGGCAGAACAATCAGCCCCAGCATTTT
>once|TRBJ1-3|NA|TRBV5-1
CASSGAVSGNTIYF
TGCGCCAGCAGCGGAGCGGTCTCTGGAAACACCATATATTTT
>NA|TRBJ2-7|TRBD1|TRBV6-6
CASSRYPPRTGGYEQYF
TGTGCCAGCAGCCGATACCCCCCCCGGACAGGGGGCTACGAGCAGTACTTC
>NA|TRBJ1-3|NA|TRBV7-9
CASSLAQPKAGNTIYF
TGTGCCAGCAGCTTAGCACAGCCGAAAGCTGGAAACACCATATATTTT
>NA|TRBJ2-1|NA|TRBV30
CAWSRGASYNEQFF
TGTGCCTGGAGCCGGGGGGCATCCTACAATGAGCAGTTCTTC
>NA|TRBJ1-4|TRBD1|TRBV5-1
CASSEGGTGGEKLFF
TGCGCCAGCAGCGAGGGCGGGACAGGTGGGGAAAAACTGTTTTTT
>NA|TRBJ1-2|NA|TRBV2
CASSEELFYGYTF
TGTGCCAGCAGTGAAGAACTTTTCTATGGCTACACCTTC
>NA|TRBJ1-1|TRBD1|TRBV5-6
CASSLTGGERFVAFF
TGTGCCAGCAGCCTGACAGGGGGGGAGCGGTTTGTGGCTTTCTTT
>NA|TRBJ2-3|NA|TRBV5-5
CASSLTLMSTDTQYF
TGTGCCAGCAGCCTGACTCTAATGAGCACAGATACGCAGTATTTT
>NA|TRBJ1-5|TRBD1|TRBV19
CATSPSGRGNNQPQHF
TGTGCCACTTCCCCCTCGGGCAGGGGGAACAATCAGCCCCAGCATTTT
>NA|TRBJ2-1|TRBD2|TRBV6-5
CASRAGLAGYNEQFF
TGTGCCAGCAGGGCGGGACTAGCGGGTTACAATGAGCAGTTCTTC
>NA|TRBJ2-3|NA|TRBV5-1
CASSLGQQADTQYF
TGCGCCAGCAGCTTGGGGCAGCAGGCGGATACGCAGTATTTT
>NA|TRBJ1-1|TRBD1|TRBV18
CASSEQGRGDTEAFF
TGTGCCAGCTCCGAACAGGGGAGAGGGGACACTGAAGCTTTCTTT
>NA|TRBJ2-7|NA|TRBV19
CASSIGLSSSYEQYF
TGTGCCAGTAGTATAGGACTCTCGAGCTCCTACGAGCAGTACTTC
>NA|TRBJ1-1|NA|TRBV7-2
CASSLAGTGGEAFF
TGTGCCAGCAGCTTAGCGGGAACGGGGGGTGAAGCTTTCTTT
>NA|TRBJ1-6|TRBD1|TRBV12-3/TRBV12-4
CASSPQQGAPLHF
TGTGCCAGCAGTCCTCAACAGGGGGCACCCCTCCACTTT
>NA|TRBJ2-1|TRBD1|TRBV5-1
CASSLVGQVENEQFF
TGCGCCAGCAGCTTGGTGGGACAGGTAGAGAATGAGCAGTTCTTC
>few|TRBJ2-3|TRBD2|TRBV27
CASSTIAGPRLTQYF
TGTGCCAGCAGTACCATAGCGGGGCCACGACTCACGCAGTATTTT
>NA|TRBJ1-1|NA|TRBV15
CATSLRSTEAFF
TGTGCCACCAGCTTACGGAGCACTGAAGCTTTCTTT
>NA|TRBJ2-3|TRBD2|TRBV5-6
CASSRALAGGPGDTQYF
TGTGCCAGCAGCCGGGCGCTAGCGGGGGGGCCTGGAGATACGCAGTATTTT